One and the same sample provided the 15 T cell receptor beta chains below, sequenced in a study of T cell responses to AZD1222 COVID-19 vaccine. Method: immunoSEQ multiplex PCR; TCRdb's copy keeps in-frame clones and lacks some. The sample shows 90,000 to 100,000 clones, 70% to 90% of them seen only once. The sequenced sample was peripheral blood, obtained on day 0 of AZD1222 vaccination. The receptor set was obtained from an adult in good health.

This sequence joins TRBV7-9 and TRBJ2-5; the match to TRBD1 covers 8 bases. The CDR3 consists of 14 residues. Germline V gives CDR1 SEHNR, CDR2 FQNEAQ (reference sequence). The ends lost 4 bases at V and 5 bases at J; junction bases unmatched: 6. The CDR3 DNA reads TGTGCCAGCAGCTGGTATACAGGGGGGGAGACCCAGTACTTC. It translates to CASSWYTGGETQYF.

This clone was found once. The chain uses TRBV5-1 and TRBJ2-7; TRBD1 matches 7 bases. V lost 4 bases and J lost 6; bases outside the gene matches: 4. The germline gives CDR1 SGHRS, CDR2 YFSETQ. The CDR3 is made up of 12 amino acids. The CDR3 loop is CASSLNRGEQYF. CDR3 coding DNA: TGCGCCAGCAGCCTCAACAGGGGCGAGCAGTACTTC.

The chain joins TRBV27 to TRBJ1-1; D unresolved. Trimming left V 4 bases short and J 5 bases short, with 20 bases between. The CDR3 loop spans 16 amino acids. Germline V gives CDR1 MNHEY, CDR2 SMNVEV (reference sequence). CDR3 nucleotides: TGTGCCAGCAGTTCCGAAGGACCGTTCATCACAACTGAAGCTTTCTTT. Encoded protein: CASSSEGPFITTEAFF.

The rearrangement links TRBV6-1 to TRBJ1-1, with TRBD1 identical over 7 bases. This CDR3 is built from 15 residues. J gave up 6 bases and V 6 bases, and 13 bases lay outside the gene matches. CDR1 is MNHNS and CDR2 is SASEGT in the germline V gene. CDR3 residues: CASSLLTGLGAEAFF. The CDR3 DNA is TGTGCCAGCAGCCTCCTGACAGGGCTAGGGGCTGAAGCTTTCTTT.

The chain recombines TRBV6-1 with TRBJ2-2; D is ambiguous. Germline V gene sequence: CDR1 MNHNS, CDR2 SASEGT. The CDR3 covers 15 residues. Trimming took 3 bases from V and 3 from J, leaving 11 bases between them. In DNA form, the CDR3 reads TGTGCCAGCAGTGACATCGGCGGCTACACCGGGGAGCTGTTTTTT. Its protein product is CASSDIGGYTGELFF.

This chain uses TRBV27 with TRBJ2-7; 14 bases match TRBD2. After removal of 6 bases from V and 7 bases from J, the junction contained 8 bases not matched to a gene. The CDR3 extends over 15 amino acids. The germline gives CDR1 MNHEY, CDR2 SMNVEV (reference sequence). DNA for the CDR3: TGTGCCAGCAGCCGACTAGCGGGAGGGCGTGGGGAGCAGTACGTC. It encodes CASSRLAGGRGEQYV.

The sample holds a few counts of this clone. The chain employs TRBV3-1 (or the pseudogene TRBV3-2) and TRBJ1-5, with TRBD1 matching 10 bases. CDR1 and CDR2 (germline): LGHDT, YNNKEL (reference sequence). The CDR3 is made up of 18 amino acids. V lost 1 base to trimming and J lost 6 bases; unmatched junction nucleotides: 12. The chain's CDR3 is CASSQAFQWDRGLQPQHF. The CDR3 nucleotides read TGTGCCAGCAGCCAAGCATTTCAATGGGACAGGGGCCTTCAGCCCCAGCATTTT.

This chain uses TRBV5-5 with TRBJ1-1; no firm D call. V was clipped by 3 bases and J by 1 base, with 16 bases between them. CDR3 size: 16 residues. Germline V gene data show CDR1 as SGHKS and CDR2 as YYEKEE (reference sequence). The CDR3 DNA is TGTGCCAGCAGCTCCCAGATAGGCACTAGGAACACTGAAGCTTTCTTT. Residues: CASSSQIGTRNTEAFF.

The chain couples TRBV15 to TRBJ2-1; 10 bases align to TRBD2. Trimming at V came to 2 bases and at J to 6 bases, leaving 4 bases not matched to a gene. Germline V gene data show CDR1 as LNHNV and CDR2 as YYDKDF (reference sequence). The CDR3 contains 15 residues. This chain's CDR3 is CATSRQRGGRNEQFF. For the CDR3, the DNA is TGTGCCACCAGCAGACAGCGGGGGGGCCGCAATGAGCAGTTCTTC.

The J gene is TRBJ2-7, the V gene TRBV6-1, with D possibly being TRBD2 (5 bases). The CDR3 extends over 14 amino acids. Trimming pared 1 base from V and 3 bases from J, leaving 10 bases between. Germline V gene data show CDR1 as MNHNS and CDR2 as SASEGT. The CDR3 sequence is CASSEVAGHYEQYV. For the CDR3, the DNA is TGTGCCAGCAGTGAAGTCGCGGGCCACTACGAGCAGTACGTC.

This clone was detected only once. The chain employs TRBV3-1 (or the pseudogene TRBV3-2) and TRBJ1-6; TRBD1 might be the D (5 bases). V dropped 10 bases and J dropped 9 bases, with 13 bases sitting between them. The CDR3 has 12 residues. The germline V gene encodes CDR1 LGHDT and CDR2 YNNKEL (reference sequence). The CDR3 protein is CANCRTSSPLHF. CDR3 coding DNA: TGTGCCAATTGTCGGACAAGTTCACCCCTCCACTTT.

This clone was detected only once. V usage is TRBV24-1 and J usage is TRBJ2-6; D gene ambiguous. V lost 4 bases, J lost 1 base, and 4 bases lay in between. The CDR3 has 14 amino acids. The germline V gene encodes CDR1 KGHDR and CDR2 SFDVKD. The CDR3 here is CATSDSSGANVLTF. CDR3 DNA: TGTGCCACCAGTGACAGTTCTGGGGCCAACGTCCTGACTTTC.

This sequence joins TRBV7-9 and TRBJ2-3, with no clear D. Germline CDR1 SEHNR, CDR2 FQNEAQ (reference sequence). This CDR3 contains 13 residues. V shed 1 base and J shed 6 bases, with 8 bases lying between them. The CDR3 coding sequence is TGTGCCAGCAGCTTAGGGAGTGGGGATACGCAGTATTTT. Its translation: CASSLGSGDTQYF.

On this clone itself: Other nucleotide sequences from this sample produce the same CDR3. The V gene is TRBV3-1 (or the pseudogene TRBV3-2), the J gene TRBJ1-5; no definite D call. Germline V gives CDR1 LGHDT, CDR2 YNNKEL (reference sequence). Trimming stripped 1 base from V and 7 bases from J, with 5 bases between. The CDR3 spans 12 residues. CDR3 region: CASSQGEQPQHF. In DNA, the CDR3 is TGTGCCAGCAGCCAAGGGGAGCAGCCCCAGCATTTT.

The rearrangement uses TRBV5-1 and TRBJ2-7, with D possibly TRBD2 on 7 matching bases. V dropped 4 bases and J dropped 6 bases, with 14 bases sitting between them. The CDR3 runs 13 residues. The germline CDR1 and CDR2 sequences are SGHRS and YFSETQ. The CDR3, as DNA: TGCGCCAGCAGCCTGGGGGGGGCGCCCGAGCAGTACTTC. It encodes CASSLGGAPEQYF. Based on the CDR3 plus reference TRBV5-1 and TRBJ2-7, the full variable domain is KAGVTQTPRYLIKTRGQQVTLSCSPISGHRSVSWYQQTPGQGLQFLFEYFSETQRNKGNFPGRFSGRQFSNSRSEMNVSTLELGDSALYLCASSLGGAPEQYFGPGTRLTVT.